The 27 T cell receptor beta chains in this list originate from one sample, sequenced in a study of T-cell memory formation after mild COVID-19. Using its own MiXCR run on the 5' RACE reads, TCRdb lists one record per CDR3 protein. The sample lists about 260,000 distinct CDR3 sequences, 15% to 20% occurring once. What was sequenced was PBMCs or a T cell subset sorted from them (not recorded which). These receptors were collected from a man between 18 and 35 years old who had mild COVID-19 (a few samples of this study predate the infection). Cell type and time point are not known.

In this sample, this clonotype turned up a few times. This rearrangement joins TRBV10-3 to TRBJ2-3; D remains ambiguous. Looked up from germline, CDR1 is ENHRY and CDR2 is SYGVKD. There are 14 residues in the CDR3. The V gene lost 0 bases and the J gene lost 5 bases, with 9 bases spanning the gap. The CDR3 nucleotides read TGTGCCATCAGTGAGTCTGGCTCCCGAGATACGCAGTATTTT. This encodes CAISESGSRDTQYF.

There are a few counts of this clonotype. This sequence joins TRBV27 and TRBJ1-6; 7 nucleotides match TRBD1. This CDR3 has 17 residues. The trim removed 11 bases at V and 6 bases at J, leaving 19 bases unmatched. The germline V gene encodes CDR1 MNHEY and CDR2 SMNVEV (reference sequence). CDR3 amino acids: CASTRQGDSGGNSPLHF. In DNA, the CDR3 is TGTGCCTCGACGCGACAGGGAGATTCTGGGGGTAATTCACCCCTCCACTTT.

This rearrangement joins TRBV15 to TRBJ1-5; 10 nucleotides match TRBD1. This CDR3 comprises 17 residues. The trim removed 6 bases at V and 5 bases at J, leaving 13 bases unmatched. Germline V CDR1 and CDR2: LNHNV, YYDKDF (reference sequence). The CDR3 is CATRPGWDRGPDQPQHF. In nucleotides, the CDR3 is TGTGCCACCAGACCCGGATGGGACAGGGGTCCCGATCAGCCCCAGCATTTT.

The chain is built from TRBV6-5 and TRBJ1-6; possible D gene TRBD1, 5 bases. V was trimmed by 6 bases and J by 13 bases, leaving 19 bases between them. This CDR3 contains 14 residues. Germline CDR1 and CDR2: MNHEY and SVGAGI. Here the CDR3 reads CASSQGPRMGPLHF. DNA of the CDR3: TGTGCCAGCAGCCAGGGCCCCAGGATGGGGCCCCTCCACTTT.

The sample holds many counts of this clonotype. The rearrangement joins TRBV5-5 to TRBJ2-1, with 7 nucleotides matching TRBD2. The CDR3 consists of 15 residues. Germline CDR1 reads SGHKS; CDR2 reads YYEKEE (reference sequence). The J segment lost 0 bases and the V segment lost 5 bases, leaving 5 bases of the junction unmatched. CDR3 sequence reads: CASSSGRSSYNEQFF. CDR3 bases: TGTGCCAGCAGTTCCGGGAGGAGCTCCTACAATGAGCAGTTCTTC.

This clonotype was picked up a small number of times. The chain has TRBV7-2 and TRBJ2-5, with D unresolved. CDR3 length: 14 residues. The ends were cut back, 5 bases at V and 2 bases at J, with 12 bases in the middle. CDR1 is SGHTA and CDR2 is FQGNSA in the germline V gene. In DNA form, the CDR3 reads TGTGCCAGCAGCAAAAACGGATTTCAAGAGACCCAGTACTTC. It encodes CASSKNGFQETQYF.

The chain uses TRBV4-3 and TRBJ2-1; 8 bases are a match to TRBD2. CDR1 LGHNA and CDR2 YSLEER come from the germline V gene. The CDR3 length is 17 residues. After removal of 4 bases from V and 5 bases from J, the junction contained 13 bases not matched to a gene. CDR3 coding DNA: TGCGCCAGCAGCCGCACAGCTATTACTAGCGGCAACAATGAGCAGTTCTTC. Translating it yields CASSRTAITSGNNEQFF.

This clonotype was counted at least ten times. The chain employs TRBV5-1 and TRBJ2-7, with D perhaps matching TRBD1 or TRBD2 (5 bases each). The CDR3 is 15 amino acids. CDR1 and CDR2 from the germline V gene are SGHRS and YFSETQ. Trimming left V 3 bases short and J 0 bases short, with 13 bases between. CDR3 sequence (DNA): TGCGCCAGCAGCTGGGACGGATCTAGCTCCTACGAGCAGTACGTC. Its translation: CASSWDGSSSYEQYV.

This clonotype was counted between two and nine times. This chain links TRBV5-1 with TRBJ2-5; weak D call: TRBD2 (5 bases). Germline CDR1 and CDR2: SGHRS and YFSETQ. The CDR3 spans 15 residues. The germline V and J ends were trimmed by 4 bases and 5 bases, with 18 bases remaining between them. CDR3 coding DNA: TGCGCCAGCAGCCTGGGGAGAGGCGGCGGGGAGACCCAGTACTTC. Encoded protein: CASSLGRGGGETQYF.

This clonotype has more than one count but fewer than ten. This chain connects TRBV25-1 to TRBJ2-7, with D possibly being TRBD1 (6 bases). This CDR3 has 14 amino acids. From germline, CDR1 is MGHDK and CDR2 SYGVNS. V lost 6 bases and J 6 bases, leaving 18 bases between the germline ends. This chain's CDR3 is CASRAGTSVGEQYF. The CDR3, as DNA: TGTGCCAGCAGGGCAGGGACATCGGTGGGCGAGCAGTACTTC.

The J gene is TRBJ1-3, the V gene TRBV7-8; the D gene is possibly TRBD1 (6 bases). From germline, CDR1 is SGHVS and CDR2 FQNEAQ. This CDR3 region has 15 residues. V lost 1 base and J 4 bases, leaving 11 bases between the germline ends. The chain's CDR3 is CASSLGRQAGNTIYF. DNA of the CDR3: TGTGCCAGCAGCTTAGGGAGACAGGCAGGAAACACCATATATTTT.

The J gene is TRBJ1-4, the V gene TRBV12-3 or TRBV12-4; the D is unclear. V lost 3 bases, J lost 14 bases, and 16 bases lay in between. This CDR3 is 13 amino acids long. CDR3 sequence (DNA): TGTGCCAGCAGTTTGGGTGACCCAGATAAGCTGTTTTTT. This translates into CASSLGDPDKLFF.

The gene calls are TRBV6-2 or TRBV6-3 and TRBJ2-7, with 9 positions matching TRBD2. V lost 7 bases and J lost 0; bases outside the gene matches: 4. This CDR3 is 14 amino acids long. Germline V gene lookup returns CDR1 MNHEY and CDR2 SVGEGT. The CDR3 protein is CASKKLAGSYEQYF. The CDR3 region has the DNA TGTGCCAGCAAGAAACTAGCGGGCTCCTACGAGCAGTACTTC.

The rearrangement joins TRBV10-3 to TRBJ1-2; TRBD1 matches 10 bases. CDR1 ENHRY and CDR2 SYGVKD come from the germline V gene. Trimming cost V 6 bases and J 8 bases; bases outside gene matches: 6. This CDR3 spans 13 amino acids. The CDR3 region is CAIRKGTGDGYTF. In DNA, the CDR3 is TGTGCCATCAGAAAAGGGACAGGGGACGGCTACACCTTC.

The CDR3 reads CASRSGTGSSPLHF. The CDR3 DNA sequence: TGTGCCAGCAGATCCGGGACAGGGAGTTCACCCCTCCACTTT. The V and J genes are TRBV6-5 and TRBJ1-6; 9 bases are shared with TRBD1. Germline assignment: CDR1 MNHEY and CDR2 SVGAGI. The CDR3 has 14 amino acids. V was pared by 6 bases and J by 9 bases, with 6 bases of the junction left unmatched.

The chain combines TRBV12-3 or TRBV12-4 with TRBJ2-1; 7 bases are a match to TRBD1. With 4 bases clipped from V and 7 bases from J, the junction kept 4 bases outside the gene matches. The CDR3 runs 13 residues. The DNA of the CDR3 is TGTGCCAGCAGTTACGGGACAGAAAATGAGCAGTTCTTC. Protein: CASSYGTENEQFF.

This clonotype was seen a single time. The CDR3 sequence: CASSPADRVGGYTF. The DNA for the CDR3 is TGTGCCAGCAGTCCGGCGGACAGGGTGGGTGGCTACACCTTC. This chain connects TRBV28 to TRBJ1-2; TRBD1 aligns across 8 bases. With V trimmed by 5 bases and J by 7 bases, 9 bases remained unmatched. The CDR3 is 14 amino acids. The germline gives CDR1 MDHEN, CDR2 SYDVKM.

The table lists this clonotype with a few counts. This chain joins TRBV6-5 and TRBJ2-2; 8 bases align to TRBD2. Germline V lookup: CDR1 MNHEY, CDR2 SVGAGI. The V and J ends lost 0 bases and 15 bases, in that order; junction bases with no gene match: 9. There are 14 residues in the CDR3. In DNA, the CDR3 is TGTGCCAGCAGTTACTCAACTAGCGGAGTGAGATTGTTTTTT. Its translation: CASSYSTSGVRLFF.

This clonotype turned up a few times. The DNA for the CDR3 is TGTGCCAGCAGCCTGGGACTTTCTGATACGCAGTATTTT. Residues: CASSLGLSDTQYF. This chain joins TRBV12-3 or TRBV12-4 and TRBJ2-3; tentatively, D is TRBD2 (6 bases). V gave up 6 bases and J gave up 6 bases, with 13 bases separating them. This CDR3 has 13 residues.

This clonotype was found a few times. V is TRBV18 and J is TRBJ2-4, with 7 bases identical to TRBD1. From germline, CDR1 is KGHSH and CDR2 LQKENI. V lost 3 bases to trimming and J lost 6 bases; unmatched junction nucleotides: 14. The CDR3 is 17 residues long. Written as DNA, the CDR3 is TGTGCCAGCTCACCTTCATTGACAGGGCACGAGGGAAACATTCAGTACTTC. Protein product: CASSPSLTGHEGNIQYF.

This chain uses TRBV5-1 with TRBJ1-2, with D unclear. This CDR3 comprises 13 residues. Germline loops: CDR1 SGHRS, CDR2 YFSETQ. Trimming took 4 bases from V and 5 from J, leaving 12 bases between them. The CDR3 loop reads CASSPYLGYGYTF. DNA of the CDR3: TGCGCCAGCAGCCCGTACTTGGGGTATGGCTACACCTTC.

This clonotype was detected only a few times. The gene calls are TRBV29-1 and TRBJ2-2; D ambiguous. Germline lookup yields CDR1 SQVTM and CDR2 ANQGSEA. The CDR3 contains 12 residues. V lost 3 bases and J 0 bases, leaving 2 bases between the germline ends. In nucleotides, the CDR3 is TGCAGCGTTGATTCGAACACCGGGGAGCTGTTTTTT. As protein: CSVDSNTGELFF.

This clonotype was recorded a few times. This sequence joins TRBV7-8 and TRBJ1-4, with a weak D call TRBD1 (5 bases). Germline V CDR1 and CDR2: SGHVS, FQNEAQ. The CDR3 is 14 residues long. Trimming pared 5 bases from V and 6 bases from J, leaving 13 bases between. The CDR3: CASSTWGLDEKLFF. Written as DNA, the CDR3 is TGTGCCAGCAGCACTTGGGGGTTAGATGAAAAACTGTTTTTT.

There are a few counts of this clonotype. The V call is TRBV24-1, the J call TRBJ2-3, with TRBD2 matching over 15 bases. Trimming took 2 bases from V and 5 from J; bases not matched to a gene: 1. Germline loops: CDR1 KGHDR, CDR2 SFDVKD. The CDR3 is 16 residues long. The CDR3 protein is CATSDWGLAGGDTQYF. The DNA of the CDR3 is TGTGCCACCAGTGATTGGGGACTAGCGGGGGGAGATACGCAGTATTTT.

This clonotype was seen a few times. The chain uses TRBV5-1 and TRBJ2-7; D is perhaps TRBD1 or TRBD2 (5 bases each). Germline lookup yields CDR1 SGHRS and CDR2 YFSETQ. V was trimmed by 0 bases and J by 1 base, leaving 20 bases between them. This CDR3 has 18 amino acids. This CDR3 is CASSLAGSGTDLSYEQYF. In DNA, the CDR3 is TGCGCCAGCAGCTTGGCGGGATCCGGGACGGACCTTTCCTACGAGCAGTACTTC. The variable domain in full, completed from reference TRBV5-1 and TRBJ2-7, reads KAGVTQTPRYLIKTRGQQVTLSCSPISGHRSVSWYQQTPGQGLQFLFEYFSETQRNKGNFPGRFSGRQFSNSRSEMNVSTLELGDSALYLCASSLAGSGTDLSYEQYFGPGTRLTVT.

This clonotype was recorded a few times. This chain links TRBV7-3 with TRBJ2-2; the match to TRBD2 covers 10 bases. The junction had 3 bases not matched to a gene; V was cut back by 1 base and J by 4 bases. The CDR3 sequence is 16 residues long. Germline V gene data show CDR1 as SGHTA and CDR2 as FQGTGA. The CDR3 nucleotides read TGTGCCAGCAGCTTAATCCCTAGCGGGGGCACCGGGGAGCTGTTTTTT. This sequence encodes CASSLIPSGGTGELFF.

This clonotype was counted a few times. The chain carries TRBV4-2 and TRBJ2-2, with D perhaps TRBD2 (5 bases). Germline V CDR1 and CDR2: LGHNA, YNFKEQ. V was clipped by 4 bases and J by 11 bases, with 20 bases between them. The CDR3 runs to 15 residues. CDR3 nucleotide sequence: TGTGCCAGCAGCCTCAGCGGCTTCTCCGCCCCCGAGCTGTTTTTT. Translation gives CASSLSGFSAPELFF.